These 18 T cell receptor beta chains were all obtained from the same sample, sequenced in a study of technical replicates of blood from several donors. Sequencing was performed with immunoSEQ multiplex PCR; in TCRdb, only in-frame clones are kept and a portion is missing. The repertoire has about 16,000 clones, about 87% of them found once; the top ten carry about 12%. The sequenced sample was PBMCs. These receptors originate from a human donor in good health.

This clone has more than one count but fewer than ten. The chain links TRBV27 to TRBJ2-2; 11 nucleotides match TRBD2. The CDR3 length is 17 residues. Germline CDR1 MNHEY, CDR2 SMNVEV (reference sequence). The ends lost 3 bases at V and 1 base at J; junction bases unmatched: 4. The DNA of the CDR3 is TGTGCCAGCAGTTTTGTGGGACTAGCGGAGAACACCGGGGAGCTGTTTTTT. Its protein is CASSFVGLAENTGELFF.

This chain links TRBV10-2 with TRBJ1-1; 9 bases agree with TRBD1. Germline CDR1 and CDR2: WSHSY and SAAADI. The V segment lost 5 bases and the J segment 1 base; nucleotides outside the gene matches: 2. The CDR3 extends over 14 amino acids. The CDR3 region has the DNA TGCGCCAGCAGTACAGGGGGCGGGAACACTGAAGCTTTCTTT. Protein sequence: CASSTGGGNTEAFF.

The genes are TRBV20-1 and TRBJ2-7; the match to TRBD1 covers 8 bases. Germline V CDR1 and CDR2: DFQATT, SNEGSKA (reference sequence). Trimming at V came to 6 bases and at J to 11 bases, leaving 9 bases not matched to a gene. This CDR3 comprises 11 residues. CDR3: CSAAAGGGEYF. CDR3 nucleotide sequence: TGCAGTGCGGCCGCAGGGGGCGGGGAGTACTTC.

This chain uses TRBV18 with TRBJ2-3; 7 nucleotides agree with TRBD2. The length of the CDR3 is 15 residues. V gave up 3 bases and J gave up 1 base; unmatched junction bases: 4. In germline, CDR1 is KGHSH, CDR2 LQKENI. The CDR3 here is CASSPGSGRTDTQYF. For the CDR3, the DNA is TGTGCCAGCTCACCGGGTAGCGGGCGCACAGATACGCAGTATTTT.

CDR3: CASSPRREGEQYF. The CDR3 nucleotides read TGTGCCAGCAGCCCCAGGAGGGAGGGAGAGCAGTACTTC. V gene TRBV4-2 combines with J gene TRBJ2-7; 7 bases align to TRBD2. This CDR3 has 13 amino acids. The germline V gene encodes CDR1 LGHNA and CDR2 YNFKEQ. Trimming took 4 bases from V and 7 from J; bases not matched to a gene: 7.

The rearrangement joins TRBV7-9 to TRBJ2-3; a weak D match, TRBD1 (5 bases). Trimming pared 3 bases from V and 8 bases from J, leaving 15 bases between. The germline V gene encodes CDR1 SEHNR and CDR2 FQNEAQ (reference sequence). This CDR3 contains 14 residues. DNA of the CDR3: TGTGCCAGCAGCTTGAACTCAGGGTATGGTACGCAGTATTTT. Translated, it gives CASSLNSGYGTQYF.

A few counts support this clone. This chain uses TRBV29-1 with TRBJ1-1; no clear D. CDR1 is SQVTM and CDR2 is ANQGSEA in the germline V gene. Trimming pared 7 bases from V and 0 bases from J, leaving 12 bases between. The CDR3 has 13 amino acids. CDR3 protein: CSGQENMNTEAFF. In DNA, the CDR3 is TGCAGCGGACAAGAGAACATGAACACTGAAGCTTTCTTT.

The V gene is TRBV5-6, the J gene TRBJ1-5; D may be TRBD1 (5 bases). Germline CDR1 reads SGHDT; CDR2 reads YYEEEE. The CDR3 contains 15 residues. V was pared by 4 bases and J by 2 bases, with 13 bases between. The CDR3 is CASSRMGGGNQPQHF. In DNA form, the CDR3 reads TGTGCCAGCAGCCGAATGGGGGGGGGCAATCAGCCCCAGCATTTT.

CDR3 region: CASSATGTGVYEQYF. Written as DNA, the CDR3 is TGTGCCAGCAGTGCCACCGGGACAGGGGTATACGAGCAGTACTTC. V is TRBV13 and J is TRBJ2-7, with 10 positions matching TRBD1. The germline CDR1 and CDR2 sequences are PRHDT and FYEKMQ (reference sequence). The length of the CDR3 is 15 residues. The trim removed 6 bases at V and 4 bases at J, leaving 9 bases unmatched.

The chain combines TRBV2 with TRBJ2-1; 9 bases match TRBD2. The germline V gene has CDR1 SNHLY and CDR2 FYNNEI. V shed 7 bases, J shed 7 bases, and the junction held 8 bases outside the gene matches. The CDR3 sequence is 14 residues long. The CDR3 DNA follows: TGTGCCAGCACCGAGGGACTAGCAGCTAATGAGCAGTTCTTC. It yields the protein CASTEGLAANEQFF.

This clone has more than one count but fewer than ten. The J gene is TRBJ1-5, the V gene TRBV19; D is unclear. This CDR3 is built from 15 residues. Germline V gene data show CDR1 as LNHDA and CDR2 as SQIVND (reference sequence). Trimming took 3 bases from V and 0 from J, leaving 9 bases between them. The chain's CDR3 is CASSMSGYSNQPQHF. The CDR3 coding sequence is TGTGCCAGTAGTATGTCGGGATATAGCAATCAGCCCCAGCATTTT.

This chain links TRBV5-4 with TRBJ2-1, with 11 nucleotides matching TRBD2. The CDR3 totals 15 residues. Germline loops: CDR1 SGHNT, CDR2 YYREEE (reference sequence). V lost 4 bases, J lost 4 bases, and 4 bases stayed unmatched. Here the CDR3 DNA reads TGTGCCAGCAGCGGGGGGACTAGCGGATACAATGAGCAGTTCTTC. Its translation is CASSGGTSGYNEQFF. Combining the CDR3 with reference TRBV5-4 and TRBJ2-1 gives the whole variable domain ETGVTQSPTHLIKTRGQQVTLRCSSQSGHNTVSWYQQALGQGPQFIFQYYREEENGRGNFPPRFSGLQFPNYSSELNVNALELDDSALYLCASSGGTSGYNEQFFGPGTRLTVL.

This clone has more than one count but fewer than ten. The rearrangement links TRBV21-1 to TRBJ2-7; the table calls TRBD2, which could not be checked here. TRBV21-1 is a pseudogene segment. This CDR3 region has 17 residues. The CDR3 loop reads CASTSKLTSGSSCEQYF. CDR3 in DNA: TGTGCCAGCACCTCAAAGCTGACTAGCGGGAGCTCATGCGAGCAGTACTTC.

The chain has TRBV27 and TRBJ2-5, with a possible D match to TRBD1 (6 bases). This CDR3 is built from 14 residues. Trimming stripped 5 bases from V and 5 bases from J, with 15 bases between. Germline CDR1 and CDR2: MNHEY and SMNVEV (reference sequence). The CDR3 coding sequence is TGTGCCAGCAGTGACGATGCAGGGGTGGAGACCCAGTACTTC. This codes for CASSDDAGVETQYF.

The gene calls are TRBV9 and TRBJ2-7; no definite D call. The CDR3 is made up of 17 amino acids. The germline CDR1 and CDR2 sequences are SGDLS and YYNGEE. V was pared by 0 bases and J by 3 bases, with 19 bases between. The CDR3 bases are TGTGCCAGCAGCGTAGCCCCCACGGGTACTCATTTCTACGAGCAGTACTTC. This sequence encodes CASSVAPTGTHFYEQYF. The complete variable domain, with remaining parts taken from reference TRBV9 and TRBJ2-7, reads DSGVTQTPKHLITATGQRVTLRCSPRSGDLSVYWYQQSLDQGLQFLIQYYNGEERAKGNILERFSAQQFPDLHSELNLSSLELGDSALYFCASSVAPTGTHFYEQYFGPGTRLTVT.

CDR3 DNA sequence: TGTGCCAGCAGTGGGACCTATGGGGGGGACATTCAGTACTTC. Its protein is CASSGTYGGDIQYF. The chain recombines TRBV25-1 with TRBJ2-4; 7 positions match TRBD2. V lost 4 bases and J lost 8; bases outside the gene matches: 8. The CDR3 spans 14 residues. CDR1 MGHDK and CDR2 SYGVNS come from the germline V gene.

The chain recombines TRBV7-9 with TRBJ2-1; D is ambiguous. Trimming removed 3 bases at V and 6 bases at J, with 12 bases between. The CDR3 covers 14 residues. The V gene's germline CDR1 is SEHNR and CDR2 FQNEAQ (reference sequence). The CDR3 reads CASSLRATVNEQFF. CDR3 in DNA: TGTGCCAGCAGCTTGCGCGCCACGGTCAATGAGCAGTTCTTC. Variable domain in full (rest from reference TRBV7-9 and TRBJ2-1): DTGVSQNPRHKITKRGQNVTFRCDPISEHNRLYWYRQTLGQGPEFLTYFQNEAQLEKSRLLSDRFSAERPKGSFSTLEIQRTEQGDSAMYLCASSLRATVNEQFFGPGTRLTVL.

The genes are TRBV7-7 and TRBJ2-2, with a tentative D call TRBD1 (7 bases). Trimming took 7 bases from V and 2 from J, leaving 14 bases between them. Germline CDR1 and CDR2: SSHAT and FNYEAQ (reference sequence). The CDR3 extends over 15 amino acids. The CDR3: CASTSGDSNTGELFF. The CDR3 DNA is TGTGCCAGCACCTCGGGGGACAGCAACACCGGGGAGCTGTTTTTT.